One sample yielded the 14 T cell receptor beta chains listed below, sequenced in a study of cytomegalovirus exposure and HLA in healthy donors. The PCR contained 60 Vbeta and 13 Jbeta primers. TCRdb's copy holds only in-frame clones and misses some; the assay was immunoSEQ multiplex PCR. The data contain about 140,000 clones, 70% to 80% of them singletons. The sequenced sample was PBMCs. These receptors were obtained from a woman aged 45 to 65 in good health and CMV-seropositive.

The rearrangement links TRBV5-4 to TRBJ2-5; D is undetermined. This CDR3 comprises 13 residues. V gave up 0 bases and J gave up 2 bases, with 5 bases separating them. Looked up from germline, CDR1 is SGHNT and CDR2 is YYREEE (reference sequence). CDR3 DNA: TGTGCCAGCAGCTTGGAATTACAAGAGACCCAGTACTTC. It yields the protein CASSLELQETQYF.

V usage is TRBV6-9 and J usage is TRBJ2-4; no definite D call. Trimming pared 7 bases from V and 0 bases from J, leaving 7 bases between. Germline V gene lookup returns CDR1 MNHGY and CDR2 SVAAGI. The CDR3 consists of 13 residues. Written as DNA, the CDR3 is TGTGCCAGCAACTTAAGAGCCAAAAACATTCAGTACTTC. Translating it yields CASNLRAKNIQYF.

The rearrangement links TRBV9 to TRBJ2-3; 10 bases align to TRBD1. The trim removed 4 bases at V and 5 bases at J, leaving 10 bases unmatched. The CDR3 contains 16 residues. The germline V gene encodes CDR1 SGDLS and CDR2 YYNGEE. The CDR3 nucleotides are TGTGCCAGCAGCTCCCGTCTGGGACAGGGGCAAGATACGCAGTATTTT. Amino acids: CASSSRLGQGQDTQYF.

The V call is TRBV7-2, the J call TRBJ1-1; 8 positions agree with TRBD1. The CDR3 covers 15 residues. Germline V gene sequence: CDR1 SGHTA, CDR2 FQGNSA. With 1 base clipped from V and 2 bases from J, the junction kept 3 bases outside the gene matches. The CDR3, as DNA: TGTGCCAGCAGCTTAGGAACAGGGGGTAACACTGAAGCTTTCTTT. Protein product: CASSLGTGGNTEAFF.

In this sample, this clone turned up a few times. The chain combines TRBV28 with TRBJ2-7; TRBD2 agrees at 8 bases. Germline V lookup: CDR1 MDHEN, CDR2 SYDVKM. The CDR3 is made up of 16 amino acids. V lost 6 bases to trimming and J lost 4 bases; unmatched junction nucleotides: 14. CDR3 DNA: TGTGCCAGCAGCCGAAGCGGTAGCGGGGATCTGTACGAGCAGTACTTC. Protein product: CASSRSGSGDLYEQYF.

V and J are TRBV10-3 and TRBJ2-2; 8 bases agree with TRBD2. The CDR3 contains 14 residues. Germline V gene sequence: CDR1 ENHRY, CDR2 SYGVKD. Trimming cost V 7 bases and J 3 bases; bases outside gene matches: 4. This CDR3 is CAITGGVDTGELFF. The CDR3 bases are TGTGCCATCACGGGGGGGGTGGACACCGGGGAGCTGTTTTTT.

This chain connects TRBV27 to TRBJ2-1; 7 bases agree with TRBD1. The CDR3 covers 15 residues. Germline CDR1 and CDR2: MNHEY and SMNVEV (reference sequence). The trim removed 5 bases at V and 2 bases at J, leaving 6 bases unmatched. The CDR3: CASSPDRETYNEQFF. The CDR3 DNA reads TGTGCCAGCAGTCCCGACAGGGAAACCTACAATGAGCAGTTCTTC.

The chain combines TRBV5-5 with TRBJ2-3; tentatively, D is TRBD2 (5 bases). V was pared by 4 bases and J by 2 bases, with 11 bases between. Germline V CDR1 and CDR2: SGHKS, YYEKEE (reference sequence). There are 14 residues in the CDR3. The CDR3 nucleotides are TGTGCCAGCAGCACGGACTCGACCACAGATACGCAGTATTTT. Its protein is CASSTDSTTDTQYF.

The chain joins TRBV27 to TRBJ2-7; D possibly corresponds to TRBD2 (6 bases). Per the germline V gene, CDR1 is MNHEY and CDR2 is SMNVEV (reference sequence). Between the trimmed V and J ends, which lost 3 bases and 1 base, there was a span of 19 bases. The CDR3 is 17 residues long. CDR3 sequence (DNA): TGTGCCAGCAGTTTGGGGAGCGGTGGAGGGCGGTCCTACGAGCAGTACTTC. This gives the protein CASSLGSGGGRSYEQYF.

This chain connects TRBV10-1 to TRBJ1-4; 7 nucleotides agree with TRBD1. This CDR3 contains 14 residues. Losses at the gene ends were 7 bases for V and 3 bases for J; bases not matched to a gene: 5. Germline V CDR1 and CDR2: WNHNN, SYGVQD (reference sequence). The CDR3 nucleotides are TGCGCCAGCACCGACAGGGCGGCTAATGAAAAACTGTTTTTT. Amino acids: CASTDRAANEKLFF.

V usage is TRBV2 and J usage is TRBJ1-2, with D possibly being TRBD1 (5 bases). Germline lookup yields CDR1 SNHLY and CDR2 FYNNEI. The V gene lost 6 bases and the J gene lost 3 bases, with 8 bases spanning the gap. The CDR3 contains 12 residues. For the CDR3, the DNA is TGTGCCAGCAGGCAGGGTTACTATGGCTACACCTTC. Translating it yields CASRQGYYGYTF.

The chain links TRBV7-8 to TRBJ1-2; TRBD1 matches at 11 bases. V gave up 5 bases and J gave up 3 bases; unmatched junction bases: 14. Germline values: CDR1 SGHVS, CDR2 FQNEAQ. The CDR3 has 18 residues. CDR3 protein: CASSLTTLPGQGDYGYTF. The CDR3 region has the DNA TGTGCCAGCAGCCTAACGACCCTTCCGGGACAGGGGGACTATGGCTACACCTTC.

The chain combines TRBV14 with TRBJ1-5; TRBD1 aligns across 8 bases. Germline loops: CDR1 SGHDN, CDR2 FVKESK. V shed 4 bases, J shed 4 bases, and the junction held 6 bases outside the gene matches. The CDR3 runs 15 residues. The CDR3 DNA sequence: TGTGCCAGCAGCCCCAGGGGGCTAGGAAATCAGCCCCAGCATTTT. Residues: CASSPRGLGNQPQHF.

In DNA form, the CDR3 reads TGTGCCTCTTCGAGTTACTACGAGCAGTACTTC. As protein: CASSSYYEQYF. The V and J genes are TRBV2 and TRBJ2-7; D gene unclear. CDR3 length: 11 amino acids. Germline CDR1 SNHLY, CDR2 FYNNEI. Trimming left V 11 bases short and J 3 bases short, with 11 bases between.